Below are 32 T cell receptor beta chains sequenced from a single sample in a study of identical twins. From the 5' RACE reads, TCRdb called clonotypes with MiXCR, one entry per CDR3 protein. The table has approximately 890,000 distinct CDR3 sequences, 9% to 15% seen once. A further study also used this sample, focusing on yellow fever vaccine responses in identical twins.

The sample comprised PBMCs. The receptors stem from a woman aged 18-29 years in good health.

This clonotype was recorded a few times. As DNA, the CDR3 is TGCAGTGCTAGGGGACAGTCGGCCTCCTACAATGAGCAGTTCTTC. Translated: CSARGQSASYNEQFF. The rearrangement joins TRBV20-1 to TRBJ2-1; 7 bases fit TRBD1. The CDR3 is 15 amino acids. Looked up from germline, CDR1 is DFQATT and CDR2 is SNEGSKA (reference sequence). J gave up 0 bases and V 3 bases, and 5 bases lay outside the gene matches.

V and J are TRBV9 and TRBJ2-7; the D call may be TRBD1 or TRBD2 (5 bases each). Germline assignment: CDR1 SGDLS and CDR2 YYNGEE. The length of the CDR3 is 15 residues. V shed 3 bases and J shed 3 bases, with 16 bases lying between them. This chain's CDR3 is CASSASGHINYEQYF. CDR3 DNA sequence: TGTGCCAGCAGCGCCAGCGGACACATTAACTACGAGCAGTACTTC.

The CDR3 spells CASSEFQGSGSQYF. The CDR3 bases are TGCGCCAGCAGTGAATTTCAGGGGTCAGGGTCCCAGTACTTC. This chain connects TRBV10-2 to TRBJ2-5, with D maybe TRBD1 (6 bases). Per the germline V gene, CDR1 is WSHSY and CDR2 is SAAADI. This CDR3 is built from 14 residues. The V end lost 3 bases, the J end lost 9 bases, and 17 bases lay between the germline ends.

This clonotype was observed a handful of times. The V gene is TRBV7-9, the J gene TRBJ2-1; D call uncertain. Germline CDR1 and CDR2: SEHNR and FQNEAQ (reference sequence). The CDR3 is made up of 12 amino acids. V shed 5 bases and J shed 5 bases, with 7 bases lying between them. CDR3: CASSGTDNEQFF. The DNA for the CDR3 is TGTGCCAGCAGCGGTACCGACAATGAGCAGTTCTTC.

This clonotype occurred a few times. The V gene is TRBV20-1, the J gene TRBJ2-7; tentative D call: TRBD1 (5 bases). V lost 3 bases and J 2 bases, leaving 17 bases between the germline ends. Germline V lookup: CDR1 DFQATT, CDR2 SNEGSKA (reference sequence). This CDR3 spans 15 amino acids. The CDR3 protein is CSARSGSQATYEQYF. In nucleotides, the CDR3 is TGCAGTGCTAGGTCAGGGTCCCAAGCCACCTACGAGCAGTACTTC.

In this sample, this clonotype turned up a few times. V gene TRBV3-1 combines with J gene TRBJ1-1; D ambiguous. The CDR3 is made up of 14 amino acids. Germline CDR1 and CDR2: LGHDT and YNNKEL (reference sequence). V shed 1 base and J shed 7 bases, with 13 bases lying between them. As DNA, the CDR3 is TGTGCCAGCAGCCAAGTACCCGGCGGTGGTGAAGCTTTCTTT. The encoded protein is CASSQVPGGGEAFF.

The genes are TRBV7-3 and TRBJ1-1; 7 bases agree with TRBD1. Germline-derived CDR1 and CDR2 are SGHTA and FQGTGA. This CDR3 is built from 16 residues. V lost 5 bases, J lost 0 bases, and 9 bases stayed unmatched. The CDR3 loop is CASSALPGQMNTEAFF. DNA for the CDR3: TGTGCCAGCAGCGCCCTACCGGGACAGATGAACACTGAAGCTTTCTTT.

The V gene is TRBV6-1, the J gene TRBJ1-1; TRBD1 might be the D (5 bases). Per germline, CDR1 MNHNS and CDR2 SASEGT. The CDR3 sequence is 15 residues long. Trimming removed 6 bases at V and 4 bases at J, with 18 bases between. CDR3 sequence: CASSLRAGVRTEAFF. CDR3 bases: TGTGCCAGCAGCCTAAGGGCGGGGGTTCGCACTGAAGCTTTCTTT.

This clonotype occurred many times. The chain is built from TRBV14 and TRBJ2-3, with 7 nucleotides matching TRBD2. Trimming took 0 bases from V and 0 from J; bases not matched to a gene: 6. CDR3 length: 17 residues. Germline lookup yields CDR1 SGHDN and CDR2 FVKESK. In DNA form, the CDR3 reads TGTGCCAGCAGCCAAGAATTCACTAGCGTGAGCACAGATACGCAGTATTTT. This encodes CASSQEFTSVSTDTQYF.

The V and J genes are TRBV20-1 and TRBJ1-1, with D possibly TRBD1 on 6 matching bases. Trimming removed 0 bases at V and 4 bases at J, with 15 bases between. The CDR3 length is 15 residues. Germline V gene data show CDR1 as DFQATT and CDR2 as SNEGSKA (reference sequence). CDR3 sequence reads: CSARDPRRGSTEAFF. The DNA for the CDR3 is TGCAGTGCTAGAGATCCCCGCAGGGGAAGCACTGAAGCTTTCTTT.

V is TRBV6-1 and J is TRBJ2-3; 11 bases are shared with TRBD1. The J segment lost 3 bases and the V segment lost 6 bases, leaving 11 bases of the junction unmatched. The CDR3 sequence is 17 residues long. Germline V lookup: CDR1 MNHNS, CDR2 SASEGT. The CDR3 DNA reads TGTGCCAGCAGAGGACAGGGGGCGGTGGGGGGAACAGATACGCAGTATTTT. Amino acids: CASRGQGAVGGTDTQYF.

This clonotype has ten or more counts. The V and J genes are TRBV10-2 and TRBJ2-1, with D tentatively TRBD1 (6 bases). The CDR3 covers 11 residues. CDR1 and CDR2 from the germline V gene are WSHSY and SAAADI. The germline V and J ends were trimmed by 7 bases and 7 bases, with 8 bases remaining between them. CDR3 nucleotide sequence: TGCGCCAGCATGAGGGGGAATGAGCAGTTCTTC. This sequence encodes CASMRGNEQFF.

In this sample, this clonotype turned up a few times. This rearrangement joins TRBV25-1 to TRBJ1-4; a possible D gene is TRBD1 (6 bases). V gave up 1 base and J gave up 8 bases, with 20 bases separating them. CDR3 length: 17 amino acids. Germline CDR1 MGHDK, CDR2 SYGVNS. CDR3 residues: CASSELSSGAFGEKLFF. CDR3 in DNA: TGTGCCAGCAGTGAATTGAGTTCAGGGGCGTTCGGAGAAAAACTGTTTTTT.

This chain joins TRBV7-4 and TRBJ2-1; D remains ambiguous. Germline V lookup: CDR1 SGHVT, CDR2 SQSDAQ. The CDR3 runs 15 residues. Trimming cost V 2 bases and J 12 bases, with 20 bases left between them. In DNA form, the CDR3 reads TGTGCCAGCAGCTTATACTTGCTGAATTGGGTTGGGCAGTTCTTC. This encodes CASSLYLLNWVGQFF.

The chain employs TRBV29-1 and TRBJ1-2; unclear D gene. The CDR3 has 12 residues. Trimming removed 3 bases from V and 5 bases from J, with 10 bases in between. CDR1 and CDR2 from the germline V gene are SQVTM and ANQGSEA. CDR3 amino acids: CSVDDGQYGYTF. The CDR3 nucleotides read TGCAGCGTTGATGACGGTCAATATGGCTACACCTTC.

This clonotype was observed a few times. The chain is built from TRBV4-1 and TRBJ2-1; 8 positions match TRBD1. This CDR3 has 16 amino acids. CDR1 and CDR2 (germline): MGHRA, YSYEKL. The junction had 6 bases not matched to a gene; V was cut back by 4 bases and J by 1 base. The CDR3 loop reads CASSPRDRRSYNEQFF. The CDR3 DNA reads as TGCGCCAGCAGCCCTCGGGACAGGCGTTCCTACAATGAGCAGTTCTTC.

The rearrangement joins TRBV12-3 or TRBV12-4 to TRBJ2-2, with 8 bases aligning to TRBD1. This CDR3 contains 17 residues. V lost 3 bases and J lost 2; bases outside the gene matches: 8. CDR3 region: CASSFGARGRNTGELFF. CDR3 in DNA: TGTGCCAGCAGTTTTGGGGCCAGGGGGCGCAACACCGGGGAGCTGTTTTTT.

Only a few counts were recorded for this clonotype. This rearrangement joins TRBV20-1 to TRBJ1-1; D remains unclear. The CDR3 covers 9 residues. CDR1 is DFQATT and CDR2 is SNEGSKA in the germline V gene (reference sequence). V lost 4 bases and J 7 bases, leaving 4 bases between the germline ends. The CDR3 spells CSANGEAFF. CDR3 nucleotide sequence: TGCAGTGCTAACGGTGAAGCTTTCTTT.

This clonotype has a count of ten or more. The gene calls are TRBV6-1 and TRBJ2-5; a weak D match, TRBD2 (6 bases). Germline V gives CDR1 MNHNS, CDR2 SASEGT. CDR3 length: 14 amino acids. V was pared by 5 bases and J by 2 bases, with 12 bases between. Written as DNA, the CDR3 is TGTGCCAGCAGTCTAATGGGGGGACAAGAGACCCAGTACTTC. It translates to CASSLMGGQETQYF.

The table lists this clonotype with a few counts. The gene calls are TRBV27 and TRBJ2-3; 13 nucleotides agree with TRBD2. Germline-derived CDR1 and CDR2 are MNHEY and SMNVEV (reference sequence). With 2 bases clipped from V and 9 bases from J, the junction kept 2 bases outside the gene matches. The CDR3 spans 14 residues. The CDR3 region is CASSLGLAGVTQYF. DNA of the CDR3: TGTGCCAGCAGTTTAGGACTAGCGGGAGTGACGCAGTATTTT.

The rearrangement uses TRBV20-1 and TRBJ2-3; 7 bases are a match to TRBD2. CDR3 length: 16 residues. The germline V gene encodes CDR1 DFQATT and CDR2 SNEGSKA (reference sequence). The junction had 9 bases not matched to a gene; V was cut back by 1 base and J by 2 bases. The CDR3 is CSARGIAGEATDTQYF. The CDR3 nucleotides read TGCAGTGCTAGAGGGATCGCGGGGGAGGCCACAGATACGCAGTATTTT.

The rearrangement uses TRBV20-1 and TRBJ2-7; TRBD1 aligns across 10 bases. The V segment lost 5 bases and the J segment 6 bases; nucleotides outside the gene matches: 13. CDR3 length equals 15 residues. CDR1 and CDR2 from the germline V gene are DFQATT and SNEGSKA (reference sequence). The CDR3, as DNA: TGCAGTGCTGGCGGAAGGGACAGGGGTTTGGTCGAGCAGTACTTC. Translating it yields CSAGGRDRGLVEQYF.

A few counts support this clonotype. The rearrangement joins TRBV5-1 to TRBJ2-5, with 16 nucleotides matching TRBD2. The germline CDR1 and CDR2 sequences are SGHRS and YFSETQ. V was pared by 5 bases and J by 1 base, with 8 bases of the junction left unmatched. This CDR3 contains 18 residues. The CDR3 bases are TGCGCCAGCAGTTTCGGGACTAGCGGGAGGGCCCCCCAAGAGACCCAGTACTTC. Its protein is CASSFGTSGRAPQETQYF. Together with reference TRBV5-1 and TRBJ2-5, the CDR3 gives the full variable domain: KAGVTQTPRYLIKTRGQQVTLSCSPISGHRSVSWYQQTPGQGLQFLFEYFSETQRNKGNFPGRFSGRQFSNSRSEMNVSTLELGDSALYLCASSFGTSGRAPQETQYFGPGTRLLVL.

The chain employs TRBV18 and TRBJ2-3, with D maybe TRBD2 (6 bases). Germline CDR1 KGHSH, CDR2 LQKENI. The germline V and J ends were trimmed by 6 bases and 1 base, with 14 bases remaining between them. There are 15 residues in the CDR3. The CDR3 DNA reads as TGTGCCAGCTCTCCCTGGGGAGGCGGCACAGATACGCAGTATTTT. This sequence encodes CASSPWGGGTDTQYF.

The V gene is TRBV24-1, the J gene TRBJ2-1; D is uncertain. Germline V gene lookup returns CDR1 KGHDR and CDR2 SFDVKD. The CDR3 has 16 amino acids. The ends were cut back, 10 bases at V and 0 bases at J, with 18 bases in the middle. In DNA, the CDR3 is TGTGCCACTAAAAAACGGACCGTGCGCTCCTACAATGAGCAGTTCTTC. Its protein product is CATKKRTVRSYNEQFF.

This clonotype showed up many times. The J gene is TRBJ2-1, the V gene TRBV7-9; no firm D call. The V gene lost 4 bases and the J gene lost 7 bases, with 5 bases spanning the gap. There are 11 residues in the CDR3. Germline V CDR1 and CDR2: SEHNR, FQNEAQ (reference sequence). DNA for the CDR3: TGTGCCAGCAGCTCCACGAATGAGCAGTTCTTC. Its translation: CASSSTNEQFF.

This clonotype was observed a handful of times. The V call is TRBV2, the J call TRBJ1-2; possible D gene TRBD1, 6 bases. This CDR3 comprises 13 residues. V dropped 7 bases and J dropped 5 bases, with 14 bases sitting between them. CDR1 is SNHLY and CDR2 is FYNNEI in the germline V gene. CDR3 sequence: CASTLTGTYGYTF. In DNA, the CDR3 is TGTGCCAGCACCCTTACAGGGACTTATGGCTACACCTTC.

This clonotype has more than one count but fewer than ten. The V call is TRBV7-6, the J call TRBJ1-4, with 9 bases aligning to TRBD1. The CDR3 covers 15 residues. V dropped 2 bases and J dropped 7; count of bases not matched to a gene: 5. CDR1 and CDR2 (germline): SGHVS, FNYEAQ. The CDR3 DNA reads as TGTGCCAGCAGCTTAAGTACAGGGGGCGTTGAAAAACTGTTTTTT. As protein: CASSLSTGGVEKLFF.

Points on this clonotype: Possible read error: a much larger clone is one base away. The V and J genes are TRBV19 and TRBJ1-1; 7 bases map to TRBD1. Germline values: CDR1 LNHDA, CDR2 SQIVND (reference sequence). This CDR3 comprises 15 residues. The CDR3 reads CDSSMGDRPNTEAFF. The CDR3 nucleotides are TGTGACAGTAGTATGGGGGACAGACCGAACACTGAAGCTTTCTTT.

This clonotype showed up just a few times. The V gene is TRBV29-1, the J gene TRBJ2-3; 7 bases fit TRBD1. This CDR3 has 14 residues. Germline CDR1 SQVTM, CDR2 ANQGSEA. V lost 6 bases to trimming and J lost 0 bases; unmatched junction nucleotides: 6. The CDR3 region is CSVADRTSTDTQYF. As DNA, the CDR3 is TGCAGCGTAGCGGACAGGACAAGCACAGATACGCAGTATTTT.

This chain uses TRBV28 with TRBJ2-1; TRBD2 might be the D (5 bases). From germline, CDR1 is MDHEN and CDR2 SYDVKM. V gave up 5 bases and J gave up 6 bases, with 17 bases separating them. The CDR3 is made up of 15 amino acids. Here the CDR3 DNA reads TGTGCCAGCAGTCCCGGAGGAGCGCCAAGCAATGAGCAGTTCTTC. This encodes CASSPGGAPSNEQFF. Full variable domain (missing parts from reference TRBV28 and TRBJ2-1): DVKVTQSSRYLVKRTGEKVFLECVQDMDHENMFWYRQDPGLGLRLIYFSYDVKMKEKGDIPEGYSVSREKKERFSLILESASTNQTSMYLCASSPGGAPSNEQFFGPGTRLTVL.

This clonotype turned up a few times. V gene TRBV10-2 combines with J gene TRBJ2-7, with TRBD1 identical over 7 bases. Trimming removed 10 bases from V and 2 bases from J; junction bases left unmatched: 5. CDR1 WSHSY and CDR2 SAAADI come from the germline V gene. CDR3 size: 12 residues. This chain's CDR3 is CATRDSAYEQYV. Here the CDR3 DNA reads TGCGCCACCAGGGACAGCGCCTACGAGCAGTACGTC.